The clone carrying this T cell receptor (beta chain) was observed a few times. Its antigen is not identified. This CDR3 is 17 amino acids long. J gave up 4 bases and V 6 bases, and 11 bases lay outside the gene matches. The data were obtained in a study of T-cell memory formation after mild COVID-19. Looking at the study overall: TCR clustering was largely donor specific. Whole-study findings and limits: Certain responding clones were present in pre-infection memory, suggesting participation of cross-reactive memory.

TCR alpha and TCR beta cDNA libraries carrying sample barcodes and UMIs came from 5'RACE with constant-segment primers. TCRdb recomputed calls from the 5' RACE reads with MiXCR, one row per CDR3 protein. The repertoire holds roughly 560,000 distinct CDR3 sequences, roughly 20% seen once, with around 12% in the top ten. The chain joins TRBV12-3 or TRBV12-4 to TRBJ2-2; 10 bases are shared with TRBD2. The sequencing sample was made of PBMCs or a T cell subset sorted from them (not recorded which). The clonotype comes from an adult woman who had mild COVID-19 (a few samples of this study predate the infection). Cell type and time point are not known. The CDR3 region has the DNA TGTGCCAGCAGCCGATACACTAGCGGGATCCGCACCGGGGAGCTGTTTTTT. Protein sequence: CASSRYTSGIRTGELFF.